These 22 T cell receptor beta chains originate from one sample sequenced in a study of human T cells and chemical hapten exposure. In TCRdb, the RACE reads were re-called with MiXCR into one record per CDR3 protein. The repertoire includes under 300,000 distinct CDR3 sequences, 8.6% of them detected once, and over 2% sits in the top ten. Time point in this sample: pre-sensitization, week 0. Treatment specified: therapeutic diphenylcyclopropenone sensitization with weekly scalp DPC. The sample in question was whole blood, obtained in connection with sensitization to the hapten diphenylcyclopropenone (DPC). The receptors stem from a woman aged 40 to 49 with alopecia areata. Some clones in this sample may be carry-over from other donors' samples.

CDR3 bases: TGTGCCAGCAGCCAAGACCTATTGGGAAATAGATATGAAAAACTGTTTTTT. This codes for CASSQDLLGNRYEKLFF. V gene TRBV4-2 combines with J gene TRBJ1-4; D is undetermined. Trimming stripped 0 bases from V and 6 bases from J, with 17 bases between. The CDR3 is 17 residues long. Germline CDR1 is LGHNA and CDR2 is YNFKEQ.

This chain connects TRBV29-1 to TRBJ1-1, with 9 positions matching TRBD1. The CDR3 totals 14 residues. The trim removed 1 base at V and 4 bases at J, leaving 4 bases unmatched. The germline V gene has CDR1 SQVTM and CDR2 ANQGSEA. CDR3 region: CSVEVTGGGTEAFF. CDR3 coding DNA: TGCAGCGTTGAAGTCACAGGGGGCGGCACTGAAGCTTTCTTT.

The chain employs TRBV28 and TRBJ1-5; TRBD1 matches at 7 bases. Per germline, CDR1 MDHEN and CDR2 SYDVKM. V lost 0 bases to trimming and J lost 7 bases; unmatched junction nucleotides: 9. The CDR3 consists of 16 residues. CDR3 in DNA: TGTGCCAGCAGTTTATGGGGAGACAGGGCGAGGCAGCCCCAGCATTTT. It is translated as CASSLWGDRARQPQHF.

This clonotype showed up many times. V is TRBV20-1 and J is TRBJ1-5; D is perhaps TRBD1 (6 bases). Germline CDR1 is DFQATT and CDR2 is SNEGSKA (reference sequence). V lost 0 bases, J lost 8 bases, and 8 bases lay in between. The CDR3 covers 12 residues. The CDR3 bases are TGCAGTGCTAGAGATACAGGGAAGCCCCAGCATTTT. This encodes CSARDTGKPQHF.

There are a few counts of this clonotype. J is TRBJ1-2 and V is TRBV3-1; D unresolved. V lost 2 bases, J lost 1 base, and 8 bases lay in between. The CDR3 is 14 amino acids. Germline loops: CDR1 LGHDT, CDR2 YNNKEL (reference sequence). The CDR3 sequence: CASSQHGVNYGYTF. For the CDR3, the DNA is TGTGCCAGCAGCCAACACGGAGTTAACTATGGCTACACCTTC.

The chain joins TRBV6-5 to TRBJ2-1; 9 bases align to TRBD2. Germline lookup yields CDR1 MNHEY and CDR2 SVGAGI. The CDR3 covers 16 residues. V was clipped by 6 bases and J by 6 bases; unmatched bases: 12. The CDR3 sequence is CASRQSPQREVNEQFF. For the CDR3, the DNA is TGTGCCAGCAGGCAGTCGCCGCAGCGGGAGGTCAATGAGCAGTTCTTC.

The V call is TRBV20-1, the J call TRBJ2-4, with TRBD2 as a possible D gene (6 bases). The CDR3 runs 15 residues. Germline loops: CDR1 DFQATT, CDR2 SNEGSKA (reference sequence). Between the trimmed V and J ends, which lost 6 bases and 0 bases, there was a span of 15 bases. The CDR3 DNA reads as TGCAGTGCCCCGAGTGCGGGGAAAGCCAAAAACATTCAGTACTTC. Residues: CSAPSAGKAKNIQYF.

This clonotype has just a few counts. The genes are TRBV19 and TRBJ2-3, with unresolved D. Germline V gene lookup returns CDR1 LNHDA and CDR2 SQIVND (reference sequence). Trimming removed 4 bases from V and 5 bases from J, with 10 bases in between. This CDR3 region has 13 residues. CDR3 sequence: CASSKRFGDTQYF. The DNA of the CDR3 is TGTGCCAGTAGTAAACGGTTTGGAGATACGCAGTATTTT.

This clonotype was recorded many times. The chain combines TRBV7-2 with TRBJ2-3; a weak D match, TRBD1 (6 bases). From germline, CDR1 is SGHTA and CDR2 FQGNSA. Trimming stripped 3 bases from V and 6 bases from J, with 13 bases between. This CDR3 comprises 14 residues. For the CDR3, the DNA is TGTGCCAGCAGCTTTGCAGGGGAAAAGGATACGCAGTATTTT. This codes for CASSFAGEKDTQYF.

This clonotype has just a few counts. The rearrangement joins TRBV4-3 to TRBJ2-7; D gene uncertain. This CDR3 spans 15 amino acids. Per the germline V gene, CDR1 is LGHNA and CDR2 is YSLEER. V lost 0 bases, J lost 7 bases, and 16 bases lay in between. CDR3 amino acids: CASSQDRPGSSEQYF. CDR3 sequence (DNA): TGCGCCAGCAGCCAAGATCGCCCCGGCTCGAGTGAGCAGTACTTC.

This clonotype was counted many times. This chain uses TRBV12-3 or TRBV12-4 with TRBJ1-1; 7 bases map to TRBD1. CDR3 size: 14 residues. Unmatched junction bases numbered 7, after V lost 5 bases and J lost 4 bases. This CDR3 reads CASSQQGRGTEAFF. CDR3 in DNA: TGTGCCAGCAGTCAACAGGGGCGGGGCACTGAAGCTTTCTTT.

The rearrangement joins TRBV19 to TRBJ1-5; D unresolved. The CDR3 covers 14 residues. CDR1 is LNHDA, CDR2 SQIVND, per germline (reference sequence). V was clipped by 2 bases and J by 8 bases, with 13 bases between them. CDR3 DNA: TGTGCCAGTAGTATACAACATCAAATGGAGCCCCAGCATTTT. Amino acid sequence: CASSIQHQMEPQHF. The full variable domain, its missing parts supplied by reference TRBV19 and TRBJ1-5, is DGGITQSPKYLFRKEGQNVTLSCEQNLNHDAMYWYRQDPGQGLRLIYYSQIVNDFQKGDIAEGYSVSREKKESFPLTVTSAQKNPTAFYLCASSIQHQMEPQHFGDGTRLSIL.

V usage is TRBV5-1 and J usage is TRBJ2-1; TRBD1 agrees at 7 bases. V gave up 0 bases and J gave up 2 bases; unmatched junction bases: 11. Germline CDR1 reads SGHRS; CDR2 reads YFSETQ. This CDR3 has 18 amino acids. The DNA for the CDR3 is TGCGCCAGCAGCTTGGGACAGGGCCCTGTTTTCGCCTACAATGAGCAGTTCTTC. Translating gives CASSLGQGPVFAYNEQFF.

This clonotype was seen only once. V is TRBV7-8 and J is TRBJ2-5; the D gene is possibly TRBD1 (5 bases). The germline V and J ends were trimmed by 4 bases and 3 bases, with 9 bases remaining between them. Germline values: CDR1 SGHVS, CDR2 FQNEAQ. CDR3 length: 13 residues. The CDR3 sequence: CASSSRVKETQYF. CDR3 DNA sequence: TGTGCCAGCAGCTCCAGGGTAAAAGAGACCCAGTACTTC.

The chain employs TRBV5-1 and TRBJ1-5, with D uncertain. V was cut by 0 bases and J by 4 bases, with 11 bases left in between. The CDR3 covers 15 residues. Germline V CDR1 and CDR2: SGHRS, YFSETQ. In DNA form, the CDR3 reads TGCGCCAGCAGCTTGGGTACGGGGTGGAATCAGCCCCAGCATTTT. Its translation is CASSLGTGWNQPQHF.

This clonotype has a count of ten or more. V is TRBV9 and J is TRBJ2-7; D is undetermined. The CDR3 loop spans 14 amino acids. V was pared by 0 bases and J by 2 bases, with 9 bases between. Germline CDR1 is SGDLS and CDR2 is YYNGEE. CDR3 protein: CASSVEDGTYEQYF. For the CDR3, the DNA is TGTGCCAGCAGCGTAGAGGACGGAACCTACGAGCAGTACTTC.

This clonotype was seen ten or more times. This rearrangement joins TRBV28 to TRBJ2-7; the match to TRBD1 covers 10 bases. Per germline, CDR1 MDHEN and CDR2 SYDVKM. Trimming took 11 bases from V and 2 from J; bases not matched to a gene: 6. This CDR3 has 13 residues. CDR3 DNA sequence: TGTGCCTCCCAAGGGACAGGGGCCTACGAGCAGTACTTC. Translated, it gives CASQGTGAYEQYF.

This clonotype was counted between two and nine times. The rearrangement joins TRBV27 to TRBJ1-1; TRBD1 matches at 8 bases. The germline V gene has CDR1 MNHEY and CDR2 SMNVEV (reference sequence). This CDR3 is built from 16 residues. V lost 6 bases to trimming and J lost 6 bases; unmatched junction nucleotides: 15. CDR3 region: CASRLLGQGFTAEAFF. The CDR3 DNA follows: TGTGCCAGCAGGCTACTCGGACAGGGTTTTACCGCTGAAGCTTTCTTT.

This chain joins TRBV27 and TRBJ1-2, with 8 bases fitting TRBD1. CDR3 length: 15 residues. V lost 4 bases, J lost 4 bases, and 8 bases stayed unmatched. Per the germline V gene, CDR1 is MNHEY and CDR2 is SMNVEV (reference sequence). In DNA form, the CDR3 reads TGTGCCAGCAGTTCCTTCGAAGACAGGGGCTATGGCTACACCTTC. Amino acid sequence: CASSSFEDRGYGYTF.

The rearrangement links TRBV6-1 to TRBJ2-4; 8 bases line up with TRBD1. After removal of 1 base from V and 2 bases from J, the junction contained 1 base not matched to a gene. Germline lookup yields CDR1 MNHNS and CDR2 SASEGT. The CDR3 length is 15 residues. The CDR3 is CASSEDRGTKNIQYF. The CDR3 DNA is TGTGCCAGCAGTGAAGACAGGGGGACCAAAAACATTCAGTACTTC.

The V and J genes are TRBV19 and TRBJ2-7, with D possibly called TRBD1 or TRBD2 (5 bases each). Germline V gene data show CDR1 as LNHDA and CDR2 as SQIVND (reference sequence). V was trimmed by 9 bases and J by 3 bases, leaving 15 bases between them. The CDR3 is 13 residues long. CDR3 DNA: TGTGCCAGATCCCGGGACCGTTACTACGAGCAGTACTTC. As protein: CARSRDRYYEQYF.

This clonotype was found many times. The CDR3 DNA follows: TGCGCCAGCTTCACAGGCTCAAGTGGGGCCAACGTCCTGACTTTC. Translated, it gives CASFTGSSGANVLTF. The chain joins TRBV5-1 to TRBJ2-6, with D tentatively TRBD1 (5 bases). Germline CDR1 and CDR2: SGHRS and YFSETQ. Trimming left V 7 bases short and J 3 bases short, with 14 bases between. The CDR3 length is 15 residues.